The present T cell receptor beta chain was sequenced within a study of graft-versus-host responses after intestinal transplantation. Broader study findings: With peak circulating GvH clone levels came an association with early post-transplant HvG declines.

Sequenced by immunoSEQ multiplex PCR; TCRdb stores in-frame clones only, minus some. The data contain fewer than 85,000 clones, over 85% of them singletons. This clone was seen once. The antigen remains unidentified. Between the trimmed V and J ends, which lost 6 bases and 3 bases, there was a span of 14 bases. The CDR3 extends over 14 amino acids. Per the germline V gene, CDR1 is SEHNR and CDR2 is FQNEAQ (reference sequence). The chain employs TRBV7-9 and TRBJ1-1; the D is unclear. The sequenced sample was unstimulated CD8+ T cells sorted from spleen or lymph node cells, obtained before intestinal transplant. The TCR sequence derives from a human donor who received an intestinal transplant. This CDR3 is CASRATGPYTEAFF. The CDR3 DNA is TGTGCCAGCAGGGCAACCGGGCCGTACACTGAAGCTTTCTTT.